This TCR beta chain was observed in a study of blood T cell repertoires in COVID-19. V lost 7 bases and J 10 bases, leaving 23 bases between the germline ends. The germline V gene encodes CDR1 SQVTM and CDR2 ANQGSEA. CDR3 size: 14 residues. Sequenced by immunoSEQ multiplex PCR; TCRdb stores in-frame clones only, minus some. Altogether some 210,000 clones are present, 80% to 95% being singletons, with the ten largest covering 0.82%. The specimen sequenced was peripheral blood. The TCR was taken from a man in his sixties with COVID-19, enrolled during active disease. The chain uses TRBV29-1 and TRBJ1-5; D is undetermined. DNA for the CDR3: TGCAGCGCCCTCCCCCAAGGAGCGGGCGGACCCCAGCATTTT. Its translation: CSALPQGAGGPQHF.